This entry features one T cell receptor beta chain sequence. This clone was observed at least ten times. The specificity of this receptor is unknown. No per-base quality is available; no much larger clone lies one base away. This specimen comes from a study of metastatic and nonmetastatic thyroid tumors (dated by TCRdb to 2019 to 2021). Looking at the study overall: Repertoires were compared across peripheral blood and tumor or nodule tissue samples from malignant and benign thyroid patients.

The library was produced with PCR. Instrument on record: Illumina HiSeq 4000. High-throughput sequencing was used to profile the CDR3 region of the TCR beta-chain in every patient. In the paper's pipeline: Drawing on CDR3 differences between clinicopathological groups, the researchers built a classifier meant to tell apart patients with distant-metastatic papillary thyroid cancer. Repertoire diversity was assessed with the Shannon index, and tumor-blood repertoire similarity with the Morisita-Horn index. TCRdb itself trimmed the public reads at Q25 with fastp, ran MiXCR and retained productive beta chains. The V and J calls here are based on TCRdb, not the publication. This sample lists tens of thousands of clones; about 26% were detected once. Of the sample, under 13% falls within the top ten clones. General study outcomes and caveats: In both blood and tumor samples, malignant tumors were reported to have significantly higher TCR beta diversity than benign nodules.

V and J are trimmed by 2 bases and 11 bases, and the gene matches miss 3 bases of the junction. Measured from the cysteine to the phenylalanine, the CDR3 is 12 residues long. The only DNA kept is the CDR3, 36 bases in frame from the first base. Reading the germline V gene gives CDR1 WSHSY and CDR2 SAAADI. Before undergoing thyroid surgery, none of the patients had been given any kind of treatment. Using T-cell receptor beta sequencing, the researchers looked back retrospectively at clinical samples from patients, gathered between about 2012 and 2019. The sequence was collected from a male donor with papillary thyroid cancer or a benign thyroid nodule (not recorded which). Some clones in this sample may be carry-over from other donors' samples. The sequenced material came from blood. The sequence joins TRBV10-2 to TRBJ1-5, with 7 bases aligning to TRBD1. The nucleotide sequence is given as TGCGCCAGCAGTGAGATGGACAGGTCCCAGCATTTT. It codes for CASSEMDRSQHF.